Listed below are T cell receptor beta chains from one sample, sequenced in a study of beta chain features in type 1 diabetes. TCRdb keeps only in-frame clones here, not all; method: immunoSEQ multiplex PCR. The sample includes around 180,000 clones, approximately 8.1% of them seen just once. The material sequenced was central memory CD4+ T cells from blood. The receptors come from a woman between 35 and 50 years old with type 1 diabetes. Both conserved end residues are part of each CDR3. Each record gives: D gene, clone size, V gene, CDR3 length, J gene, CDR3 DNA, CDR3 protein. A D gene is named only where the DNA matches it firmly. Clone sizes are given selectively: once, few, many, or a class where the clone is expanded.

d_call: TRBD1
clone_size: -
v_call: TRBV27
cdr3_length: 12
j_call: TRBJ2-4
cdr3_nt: TGTGCCAGCAAGGACAGGAGGAACATTCAGTACTTC
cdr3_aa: CASKDRRNIQYF

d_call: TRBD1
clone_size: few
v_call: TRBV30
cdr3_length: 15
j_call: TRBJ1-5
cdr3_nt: TGTGCCTGGAGTCAGGGGGCGCCGGGCAATCAGCCCCAGCATTTT
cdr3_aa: CAWSQGAPGNQPQHF

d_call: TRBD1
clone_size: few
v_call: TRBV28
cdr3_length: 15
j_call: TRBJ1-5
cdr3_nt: TGTGCCAGCAGTTGGGGGGGCAGGGGGCTTCAGCCCCAGCATTTT
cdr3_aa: CASSWGGRGLQPQHF

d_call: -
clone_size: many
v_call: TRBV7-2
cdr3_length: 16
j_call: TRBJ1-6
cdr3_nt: TGTGCCAGCAGCTACCTCGGGGGAAGCAATAATTCACCCCTCCACTTT
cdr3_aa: CASSYLGGSNNSPLHF

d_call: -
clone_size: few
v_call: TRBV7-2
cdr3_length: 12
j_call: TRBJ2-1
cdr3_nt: TGTGCCAGCAGCCACTCCTACAATGAGCAGTTCTTC
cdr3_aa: CASSHSYNEQFF

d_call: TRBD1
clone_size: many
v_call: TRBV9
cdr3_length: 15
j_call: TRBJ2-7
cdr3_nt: TGTGCCAGCAGCGCAGTCACCGGGACAGGGGACGAGCAGTACTTC
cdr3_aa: CASSAVTGTGDEQYF

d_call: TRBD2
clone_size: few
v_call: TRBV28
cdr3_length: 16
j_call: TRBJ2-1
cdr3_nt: TGTGCCAGCAGCACCGCCCAGACTAGCGGGATCGGTGAGCAGTTCTTC
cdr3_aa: CASSTAQTSGIGEQFF

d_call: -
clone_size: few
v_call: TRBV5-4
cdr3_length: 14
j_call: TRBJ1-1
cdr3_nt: TGTGCCAGCAGCCCCCAAGATGGGAGAGGGGAAGCTTTCTTT
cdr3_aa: CASSPQDGRGEAFF

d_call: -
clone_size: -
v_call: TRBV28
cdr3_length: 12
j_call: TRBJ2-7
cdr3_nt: TGTGCCAGCAGTCTAACTAGGTACGAGCAGTACTTC
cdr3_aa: CASSLTRYEQYF

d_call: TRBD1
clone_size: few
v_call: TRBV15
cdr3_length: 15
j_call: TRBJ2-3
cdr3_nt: TGTGCCACCAGTTCCCTTCAGGGGGCCGGAGATACGCAGTATTTT
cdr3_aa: CATSSLQGAGDTQYF

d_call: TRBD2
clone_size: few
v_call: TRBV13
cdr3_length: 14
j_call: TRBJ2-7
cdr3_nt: TGTGCCAGCAGCCCTAGGACTAGTTCTCACGAGCAGTACTTC
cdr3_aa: CASSPRTSSHEQYF

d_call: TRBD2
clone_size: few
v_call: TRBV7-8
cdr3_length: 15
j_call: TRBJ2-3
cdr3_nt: TGTGCCAGCAGCTTGTCGGGGGGGCGGTCAGATACGCAGTATTTT
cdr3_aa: CASSLSGGRSDTQYF

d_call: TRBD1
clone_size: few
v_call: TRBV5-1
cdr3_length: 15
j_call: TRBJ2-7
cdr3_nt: TGCGCCAGCAGCTTGGAGGGACAGGGCCCCTACGAGCAGTACTTC
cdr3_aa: CASSLEGQGPYEQYF

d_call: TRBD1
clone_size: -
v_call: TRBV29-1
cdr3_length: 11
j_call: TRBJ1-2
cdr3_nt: TGCAGCCTCGACAGGGACTATGGCTACACCTTC
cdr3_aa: CSLDRDYGYTF

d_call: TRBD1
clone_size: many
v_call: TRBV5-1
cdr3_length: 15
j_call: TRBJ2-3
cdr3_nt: TGCGCCAGCAGCTCCGGACAGGAGGGCACAGATACGCAGTATTTT
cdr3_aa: CASSSGQEGTDTQYF

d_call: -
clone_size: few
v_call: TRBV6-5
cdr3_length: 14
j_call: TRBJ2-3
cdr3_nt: TGTGCCAGCAGCCCACGGGGGAGGAAAGATACGCAGTATTTT
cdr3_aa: CASSPRGRKDTQYF

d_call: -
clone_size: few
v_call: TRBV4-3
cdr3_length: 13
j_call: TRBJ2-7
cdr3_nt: TGCGCCAGCAGCCGAGGACTTGTTGGCGAGCAGTACTTC
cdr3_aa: CASSRGLVGEQYF

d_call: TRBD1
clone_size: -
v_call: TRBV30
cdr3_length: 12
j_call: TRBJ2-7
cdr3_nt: TGTGCCTGTACAGGGGGCATGAACGAGCAGTACTTC
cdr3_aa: CACTGGMNEQYF

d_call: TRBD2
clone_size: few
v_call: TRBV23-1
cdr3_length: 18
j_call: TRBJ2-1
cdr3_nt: TGCGCCAGCAGTCAATCGAATCTTTGCGGGAGAAGGTACAATGAGCAGTTCTTC
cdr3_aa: CASSQSNLCGRRYNEQFF

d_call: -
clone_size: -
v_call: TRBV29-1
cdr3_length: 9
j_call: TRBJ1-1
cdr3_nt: TGCAGCGCCGGCACTGAAGCTTTCTTT
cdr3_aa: CSAGTEAFF